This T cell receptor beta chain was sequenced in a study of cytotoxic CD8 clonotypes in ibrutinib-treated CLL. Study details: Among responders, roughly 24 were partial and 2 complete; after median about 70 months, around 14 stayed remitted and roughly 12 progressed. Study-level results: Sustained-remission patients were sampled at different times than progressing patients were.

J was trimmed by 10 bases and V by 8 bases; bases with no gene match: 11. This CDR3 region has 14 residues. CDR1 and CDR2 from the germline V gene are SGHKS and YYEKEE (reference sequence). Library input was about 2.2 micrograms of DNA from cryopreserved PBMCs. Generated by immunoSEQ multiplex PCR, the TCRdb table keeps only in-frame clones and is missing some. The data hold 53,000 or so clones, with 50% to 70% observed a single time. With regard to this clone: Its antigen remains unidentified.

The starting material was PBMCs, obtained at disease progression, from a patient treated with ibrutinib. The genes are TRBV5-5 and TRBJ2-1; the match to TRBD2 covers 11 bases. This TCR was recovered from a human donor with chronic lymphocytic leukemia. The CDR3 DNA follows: TGTGCCAGTTCACCCGGGACTAGCGGCCCGGAGCAGTTCTTC. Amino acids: CASSPGTSGPEQFF.